The source of this TCR beta chain is a study of a mutant IDH1 vaccine in newly diagnosed glioma. Time point of the sample: baseline, week 1 (first vaccination visit). Treatment here: pre-vaccination baseline after standard-of-care therapy. Only in-frame clones appear in the TCRdb table, and some are missing; sequencing was by immunoSEQ multiplex PCR. The repertoire includes approximately 88,000 clones, about 82% of them detected once, and 6% to 8% sits in the top ten. This CDR3 comprises 13 residues. Germline CDR1 and CDR2: SGHDT and YYEEEE. V gave up 4 bases and J gave up 11 bases, with 16 bases separating them.

The input for sequencing was PBMCs, taken from a glioma patient treated with radiotherapy, temozolomide or both. V gene TRBV5-6 combines with J gene TRBJ1-5, with a weak D call TRBD1 (6 bases). This receptor was identified in a man between 35 and 55 years old with glioma. CDR3 bases: TGTGCCAGCAGCACGGGGGGCTTTCGGGCCCAGCATTTT. As protein: CASSTGGFRAQHF.